This T cell receptor beta chain is from a study of Graves' ophthalmopathy and Graves' hyperthyroidism. Whole-study findings and limits: Most expanded thyroid clonotypes above 0.001 frequency also appeared in blood. The model forecast ophthalmopathy progression, reaching 60% to 71% sensitivity and less than 75% specificity.

Active ophthalmopathy (CAS at least 3, NOSPECS at least 4), lasting under 3 months. The PBMCs originated from less than 13 ml of fresh peripheral blood. This clonotype was counted a single time. The target antigen is unknown. RNA transcripts were the template, and TCR beta CDR3 regions were amplified from them. An opening RT-PCR round employed HTBI primers and preceded a second-round multiplex PCR. MiXCR was run by TCRdb on the multiplex PCR reads, yielding one entry per CDR3 protein. The top ten hold about 40% of the sample, which has about 740,000 distinct CDR3 sequences, 35% to 50% seen once. This sequence was found in an adult man with Graves' ophthalmopathy. Material for sequencing was peripheral blood.

Here the CDR3 reads CASSVDNQETQYF. In DNA form, the CDR3 reads TGTGCCAGTAGTGTGGACAACCAAGAGACCCAGTACTTC. The chain recombines TRBV19 with TRBJ2-5, with a tentative D call TRBD1 (5 bases). The length of the CDR3 is 13 residues. V was pared by 5 bases and J by 0 bases, with 7 bases between. CDR1 is LNHDA, CDR2 SQIVND, per germline (reference sequence).